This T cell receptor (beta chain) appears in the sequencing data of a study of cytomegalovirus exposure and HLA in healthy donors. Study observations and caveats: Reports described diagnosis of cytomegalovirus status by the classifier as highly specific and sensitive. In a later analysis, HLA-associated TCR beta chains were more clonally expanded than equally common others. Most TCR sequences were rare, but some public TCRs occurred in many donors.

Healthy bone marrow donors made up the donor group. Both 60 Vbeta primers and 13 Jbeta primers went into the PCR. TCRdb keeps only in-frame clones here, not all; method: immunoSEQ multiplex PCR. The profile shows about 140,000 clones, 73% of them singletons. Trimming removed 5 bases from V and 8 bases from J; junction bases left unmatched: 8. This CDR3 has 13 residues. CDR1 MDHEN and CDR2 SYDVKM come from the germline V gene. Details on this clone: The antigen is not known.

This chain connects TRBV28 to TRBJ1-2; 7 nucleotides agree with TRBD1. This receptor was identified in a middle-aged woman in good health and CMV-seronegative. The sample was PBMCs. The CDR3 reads CASSGPGQEGYTF. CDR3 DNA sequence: TGTGCCAGCAGTGGACCCGGACAGGAAGGCTACACCTTC.